The next 27 T cell receptor beta chains were all read from a single sample in a study of early T cells in non-severe SARS-CoV-2 infection. TCRdb called the 5' RACE reads again in MiXCR, with one record for every CDR3 protein. Of tens of thousands of distinct CDR3 sequences in the sample, less than 8.5% are singletons; the top ten hold 6.5% to 9.5%. The sample was whole blood. The receptors here all came from an adult who was a healthcare worker with PCR-confirmed SARS-CoV-2 infection or an uninfected control (not recorded which).

In this sample, this clonotype turned up many times. This CDR3 is CASSGEGQLFYEQYF. In DNA form, the CDR3 reads TGTGCCAGCAGCGGAGAGGGACAGCTTTTCTACGAGCAGTACTTC. This chain joins TRBV13 and TRBJ2-7; 7 positions match TRBD1. This CDR3 has 15 residues. Trimming took 5 bases from V and 3 from J; bases not matched to a gene: 10. CDR1 is PRHDT, CDR2 FYEKMQ, per germline (reference sequence). Looking up the rest from reference TRBV13 and TRBJ2-7 gives the full variable domain: AAGVIQSPRHLIKEKRETATLKCYPIPRHDTVYWYQQGPGQDPQFLISFYEKMQSDKGSIPDRFSAQQFSDYHSELNMSSLELGDSALYFCASSGEGQLFYEQYFGPGTRLTVT.

This clonotype was observed a handful of times. This sequence joins TRBV28 and TRBJ2-1, with D possibly being TRBD1 (6 bases). This CDR3 is 13 amino acids long. Trimming took 5 bases from V and 2 from J, leaving 7 bases between them. In germline, CDR1 is MDHEN, CDR2 SYDVKM. CDR3 sequence (DNA): TGTGCCAGCAGTGACAGGACCTACAATGAGCAGTTCTTC. Its protein is CASSDRTYNEQFF.

This clonotype came up many times. The rearrangement uses TRBV3-1 and TRBJ1-1; D is unclear. CDR1 LGHDT and CDR2 YNNKEL come from the germline V gene (reference sequence). The CDR3 contains 12 residues. Trimming shortened V by 4 bases and J by 6 bases, and 9 bases separated the two germline ends. The DNA for the CDR3 is TGTGCCAGCAGCCGGGCAGGAGCTGAAGCTTTCTTT. The encoded protein is CASSRAGAEAFF.

This clonotype occurred a few times. V is TRBV13 and J is TRBJ1-2; D not resolved. Looked up from germline, CDR1 is PRHDT and CDR2 is FYEKMQ (reference sequence). Trimming removed 2 bases from V and 0 bases from J, with 13 bases in between. The CDR3 runs to 16 residues. The CDR3: CASSLLAVGANYGYTF. The CDR3 DNA reads TGTGCCAGCAGCTTACTGGCTGTCGGAGCTAACTATGGCTACACCTTC.

This clonotype was found many times. The rearrangement uses TRBV5-1 and TRBJ2-3; D unresolved. Germline V gene lookup returns CDR1 SGHRS and CDR2 YFSETQ. V lost 1 base, J lost 6 bases, and 12 bases lay in between. The CDR3 consists of 14 residues. CDR3 residues: CASSLYFPSDTQYF. The CDR3 coding sequence is TGCGCCAGCAGCTTGTACTTTCCCAGCGATACGCAGTATTTT.

The gene calls are TRBV20-1 and TRBJ2-7, with D possibly being TRBD1 or TRBD2 (5 bases each). V was trimmed by 6 bases and J by 1 base, leaving 16 bases between them. The CDR3 length is 14 residues. Germline-derived CDR1 and CDR2 are DFQATT and SNEGSKA (reference sequence). CDR3 residues: CSAPGHAGSYEQYF. In DNA, the CDR3 is TGCAGTGCCCCGGGGCATGCTGGATCCTACGAGCAGTACTTC.

Ten or more counts support this clonotype. This chain links TRBV7-9 with TRBJ1-2; the D gene is possibly TRBD1 (6 bases). The CDR3 spans 15 residues. Trimming stripped 1 base from V and 4 bases from J, with 13 bases between. Germline V CDR1 and CDR2: SEHNR, FQNEAQ (reference sequence). The CDR3 DNA follows: TGTGCCAGCAGCTTAGAGAACAGGGAGAGCTATGGCTACACCTTC. This sequence encodes CASSLENRESYGYTF.

V usage is TRBV7-2 and J usage is TRBJ2-1; 7 positions agree with TRBD2. J lost 4 bases, V lost 6 bases, and 6 bases had no gene match. Germline assignment: CDR1 SGHTA and CDR2 FQGNSA. The CDR3 length is 14 residues. The CDR3 DNA reads TGTGCCAGCAGTCTCGCACTAGCGTACAATGAGCAGTTCTTC. Translating gives CASSLALAYNEQFF.

This clonotype was counted many times. The rearrangement links TRBV7-2 to TRBJ1-2, with D possibly matching TRBD1 (5 bases). V was pared by 0 bases and J by 4 bases, with 12 bases between. The CDR3 contains 15 residues. CDR1 is SGHTA and CDR2 is FQGNSA in the germline V gene. The CDR3 sequence: CASSLAPRGLYGYTF. The CDR3 DNA follows: TGTGCCAGCAGCTTAGCTCCCCGGGGCCTCTATGGCTACACCTTC.

This clonotype was counted at least ten times. The CDR3, as DNA: TGTGCCAGCAGCTTAACCCTCTTTACTAGCACAGATACGCAGTATTTT. It codes for CASSLTLFTSTDTQYF. The chain has TRBV7-9 and TRBJ2-3; D gene uncertain. This CDR3 spans 16 amino acids. Germline V lookup: CDR1 SEHNR, CDR2 FQNEAQ (reference sequence). Trimming took off 2 bases at V and 0 bases at J, with 12 bases between the two ends.

This clonotype was seen only a few times. The V gene is TRBV28, the J gene TRBJ2-7; 8 bases match TRBD2. This CDR3 comprises 15 residues. CDR1 MDHEN and CDR2 SYDVKM come from the germline V gene. Trimming removed 5 bases from V and 5 bases from J; junction bases left unmatched: 11. This chain's CDR3 is CASSPGGGGPDEQYF. For the CDR3, the DNA is TGTGCCAGCAGTCCCGGAGGCGGGGGGCCGGACGAGCAGTACTTC.

This clonotype was recorded many times. CDR3 amino acids: CASSLGSDTTIYF. In DNA form, the CDR3 reads TGTGCCAGCAGTTTAGGTTCGGACACCACCATATATTTT. The chain joins TRBV12-3 or TRBV12-4 to TRBJ1-3, with D maybe TRBD1 (5 bases). Trimming took 1 base from V and 9 from J, leaving 10 bases between them. This CDR3 spans 13 amino acids.

This clonotype was picked up many times. The chain carries TRBV18 and TRBJ1-5; 10 bases are a match to TRBD1. CDR3 size: 15 residues. V lost 6 bases to trimming and J lost 2 bases; unmatched junction nucleotides: 4. Germline loops: CDR1 KGHSH, CDR2 LQKENI. DNA of the CDR3: TGTGCCAGCTCCCCCGGGACAGGGGGCAATCAGCCCCAGCATTTT. Translated: CASSPGTGGNQPQHF. Drawing the rest from reference TRBV18 and TRBJ1-5, the complete variable domain is NAGVMQNPRHLVRRRGQEARLRCSPMKGHSHVYWYRQLPEEGLKFMVYLQKENIIDESGMPKERFSAEFPKEGPSILRIQQVVRGDSAAYFCASSPGTGGNQPQHFGDGTRLSIL.

V usage is TRBV4-2 and J usage is TRBJ1-5; D is undetermined. Trimming removed 0 bases at V and 5 bases at J, with 5 bases between. The germline gives CDR1 LGHNA, CDR2 YNFKEQ. This CDR3 has 13 amino acids. In nucleotides, the CDR3 is TGTGCCAGCAGCCAAGAACTTTATCAGCCCCAGCATTTT. Protein: CASSQELYQPQHF.

The chain employs TRBV5-4 and TRBJ2-3; D unclear. The CDR3 extends over 12 amino acids. Trimming stripped 6 bases from V and 4 bases from J, with 9 bases between. Germline CDR1 and CDR2: SGHNT and YYREEE (reference sequence). The CDR3 loop is CASTLGADTQYF. DNA of the CDR3: TGTGCCAGCACCCTTGGGGCAGATACGCAGTATTTT.

This clonotype was seen many times. The rearrangement links TRBV29-1 to TRBJ1-5, with 9 positions matching TRBD1. The J segment lost 1 base and the V segment lost 4 bases, leaving 5 bases of the junction unmatched. Looked up from germline, CDR1 is SQVTM and CDR2 is ANQGSEA. The CDR3 has 15 residues. CDR3 coding DNA: TGCAGCGTTGGACAGGGGGGAAGGAGCAATCAGCCCCAGCATTTT. Translating gives CSVGQGGRSNQPQHF.

This clonotype showed up many times. J is TRBJ2-1 and V is TRBV9, with 15 bases that match TRBD2. Per the germline V gene, CDR1 is SGDLS and CDR2 is YYNGEE. V was pared by 0 bases and J by 1 base, with 5 bases of the junction left unmatched. The CDR3 has 19 residues. The CDR3 sequence is CASSVVGLAGGSSYNEQFF. The DNA for the CDR3 is TGTGCCAGCAGCGTAGTGGGACTAGCGGGGGGATCTTCCTACAATGAGCAGTTCTTC.

This clonotype is labeled as medium-sized. The V and J genes are TRBV7-9 and TRBJ1-2; D gene unclear. Trimming took 5 bases from V and 4 from J, leaving 14 bases between them. The CDR3 spans 14 residues. Germline assignment: CDR1 SEHNR and CDR2 FQNEAQ (reference sequence). The CDR3 here is CASSNMENFYGYTF. The CDR3 DNA reads TGTGCCAGCAGCAATATGGAGAATTTCTATGGCTACACCTTC. Based on the CDR3 plus reference TRBV7-9 and TRBJ1-2, the full variable domain is DTGVSQNPRHKITKRGQNVTFRCDPISEHNRLYWYRQTLGQGPEFLTYFQNEAQLEKSRLLSDRFSAERPKGSFSTLEIQRTEQGDSAMYLCASSNMENFYGYTFGSGTRLTVV.

The chain links TRBV6-2 or TRBV6-3 to TRBJ2-1, with D uncertain. V lost 0 bases and J 4 bases, leaving 13 bases between the germline ends. The CDR3 contains 16 residues. Germline values: CDR1 MNHEY, CDR2 SVGEGT. The DNA for the CDR3 is TGTGCCAGCAGTTACTCAACTCAGGACGGGTACAATGAGCAGTTCTTC. Protein sequence: CASSYSTQDGYNEQFF.

This sequence joins TRBV5-1 and TRBJ2-3, with 7 nucleotides matching TRBD2. In germline, CDR1 is SGHRS, CDR2 YFSETQ. The trim removed 3 bases at V and 6 bases at J, leaving 7 bases unmatched. CDR3 length: 14 amino acids. CDR3 bases: TGCGCCAGCAGCTCCGGGACTACGGAGGATACGCAGTATTTT. The encoded protein is CASSSGTTEDTQYF.

This clonotype came up a few times. The rearrangement links TRBV20-1 to TRBJ1-5; D gene uncertain. Per germline, CDR1 DFQATT and CDR2 SNEGSKA (reference sequence). This CDR3 has 13 amino acids. V was shortened by 0 bases and J by 1 base, with 4 bases between the two germline ends. The DNA for the CDR3 is TGCAGTGCTAGAGAGGGGAGCAATCAGCCCCAGCATTTT. Its protein product is CSAREGSNQPQHF.

This clonotype was detected only once. The rearrangement joins TRBV6-5 to TRBJ2-2, with D tentatively TRBD1 or TRBD2 (5 bases each). The CDR3 totals 16 residues. V shed 4 bases and J shed 6 bases, with 18 bases lying between them. CDR1 is MNHEY and CDR2 is SVGAGI in the germline V gene. The DNA of the CDR3 is TGTGCCAGCAGTTCCGGTTTGGGGGTTAATCCCGGGGAGCTGTTTTTT. Encoded protein: CASSSGLGVNPGELFF.

The chain has TRBV5-1 and TRBJ2-5, with 8 positions matching TRBD1. This CDR3 has 17 amino acids. Germline V lookup: CDR1 SGHRS, CDR2 YFSETQ. J was trimmed by 4 bases and V by 2 bases; bases with no gene match: 13. CDR3 DNA sequence: TGCGCCAGCAGCTTCGGGGACGACAGGGGTGAAGGAGAGACCCAGTACTTC. This translates into CASSFGDDRGEGETQYF.

This clonotype was detected many times. The V and J genes are TRBV12-3 or TRBV12-4 and TRBJ2-3; 7 bases line up with TRBD1. CDR3 length: 13 residues. V shed 3 bases and J 7 bases; nucleotides not matched to a gene: 4. DNA of the CDR3: TGTGCCAGCAGTTTCCAGGGGGAGAATACGCAGTATTTT. Translation: CASSFQGENTQYF.

The table lists this clonotype with a few counts. This chain connects TRBV6-5 to TRBJ1-2; TRBD1 matches at 8 bases. Germline CDR1 is MNHEY and CDR2 is SVGAGI. The CDR3 loop spans 14 amino acids. The V segment lost 2 bases and the J segment 8 bases; nucleotides outside the gene matches: 7. The CDR3 DNA follows: TGTGCCAGCAGTTACACGCAGGGGGCTGGCGGCTACACCTTC. The encoded protein is CASSYTQGAGGYTF.

This clonotype was seen ten or more times. The chain uses TRBV25-1 and TRBJ1-6; TRBD1 matches at 7 bases. CDR1 MGHDK and CDR2 SYGVNS come from the germline V gene. This CDR3 spans 15 amino acids. The trim removed 4 bases at V and 10 bases at J, leaving 10 bases unmatched. DNA of the CDR3: TGTGCCAGCAGTGGGGATCGACAGGGTTGGTCACCCCTCCACTTT. It is translated as CASSGDRQGWSPLHF.

This clonotype was counted only a few times. The rearrangement uses TRBV5-1 and TRBJ2-1, with D possibly being TRBD1 (6 bases). Germline V gives CDR1 SGHRS, CDR2 YFSETQ. This CDR3 is 15 amino acids long. Trimming removed 7 bases from V and 5 bases from J, with 19 bases in between. The CDR3 region has the DNA TGCGCCAGCTTCCACGGGGACACATACAACAATGAGCAGTTCTTC. Protein product: CASFHGDTYNNEQFF.